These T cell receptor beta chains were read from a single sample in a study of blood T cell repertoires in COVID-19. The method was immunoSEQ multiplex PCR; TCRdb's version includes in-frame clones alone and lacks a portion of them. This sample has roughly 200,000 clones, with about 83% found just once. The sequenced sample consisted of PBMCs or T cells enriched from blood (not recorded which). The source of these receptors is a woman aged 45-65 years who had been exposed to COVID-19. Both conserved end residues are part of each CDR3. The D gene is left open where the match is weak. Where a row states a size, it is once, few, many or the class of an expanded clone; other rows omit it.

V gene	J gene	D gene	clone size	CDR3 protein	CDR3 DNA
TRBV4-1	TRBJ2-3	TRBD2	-	CASSQDFFASGGVDTQYF	TGCGCCAGCAGCCAAGATTTTTTCGCTAGCGGGGGGGTAGATACGCAGTATTTT
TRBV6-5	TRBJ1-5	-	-	CAAAKGVNQPQHF	TGTGCCGCAGCAAAAGGAGTCAATCAGCCCCAGCATTTT
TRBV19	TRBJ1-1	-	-	CASMQGGRWYTEAFF	TGTGCCAGTATGCAAGGAGGGAGGTGGTACACTGAAGCTTTCTTT
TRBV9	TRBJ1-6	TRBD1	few	CASSVDPTGANSPLHF	TGTGCCAGCAGCGTAGATCCGACAGGGGCTAATTCACCCCTCCACTTT
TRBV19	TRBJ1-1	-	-	CASTPRGFTEAFF	TGTGCCAGTACTCCTAGGGGGTTCACTGAAGCTTTCTTT
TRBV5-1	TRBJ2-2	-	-	CASSLARSGELFF	TGCGCCAGCAGCTTGGCCCGCAGCGGGGAGCTGTTTTTT
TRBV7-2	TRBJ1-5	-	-	CASSLSPGSNQPQHF	TGTGCCAGCAGCTTATCTCCAGGTAGCAATCAGCCCCAGCATTTT
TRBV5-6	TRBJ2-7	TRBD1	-	CASSFPGQGALYEQYF	TGTGCCAGCAGCTTTCCGGGACAGGGGGCTTTATACGAGCAGTACTTC
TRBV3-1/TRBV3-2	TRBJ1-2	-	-	CASSQVDGYTF	TGTGCCAGCAGCCAAGTCGATGGCTACACCTTC
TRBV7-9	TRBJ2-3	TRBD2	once	CASRPSGSTDTQYF	TGTGCCAGCAGACCTAGCGGTTCCACAGATACGCAGTATTTT
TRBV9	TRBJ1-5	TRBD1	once	CASSPTGQGDQPQHF	TGTGCCAGCAGCCCGACAGGACAGGGGGACCAGCCCCAGCATTTT
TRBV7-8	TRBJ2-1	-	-	CASSQRDFLNEQFF	TGTGCCAGCAGCCAACGGGACTTTCTTAATGAGCAGTTCTTC
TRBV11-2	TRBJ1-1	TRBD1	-	CASSGTGFNAEAFF	TGTGCCAGCAGCGGGACAGGATTTAACGCTGAAGCTTTCTTT
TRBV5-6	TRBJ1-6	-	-	CASSLGTMGSPLHF	TGTGCCAGCAGCTTGGGGACAATGGGATCACCCCTCCACTTT
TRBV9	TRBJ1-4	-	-	CASSVGGSNEKLFF	TGTGCCAGCAGCGTAGGAGGCTCGAATGAAAAACTGTTTTTT
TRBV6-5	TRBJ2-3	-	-	CASSPRSQSTDTQYF	TGTGCCAGCAGCCCCCGAAGTCAGAGCACAGATACGCAGTATTTT
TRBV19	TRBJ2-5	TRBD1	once	CASSILGQGAETQYF	TGTGCCAGTAGTATCCTGGGACAGGGGGCAGAGACCCAGTACTTC
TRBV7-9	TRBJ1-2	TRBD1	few	CASSLTGGGYGYTF	TGTGCCAGCAGCTTAACAGGGGGCGGCTATGGCTACACCTTC
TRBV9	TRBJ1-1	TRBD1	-	CASSVGTGGTEAFF	TGTGCCAGCAGCGTAGGTACAGGGGGCACTGAAGCTTTCTTT
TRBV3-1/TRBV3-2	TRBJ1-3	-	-	CASSRGSSGNTIYF	TGTGCCAGCAGCCGAGGGAGCTCTGGAAACACCATATATTTT
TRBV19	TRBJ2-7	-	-	CASSLFSGTPSFEQYF	TGTGCCAGTAGTCTATTTTCCGGGACACCGTCCTTCGAGCAGTACTTC
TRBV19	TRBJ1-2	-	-	CASSIDRRGLNYGYTF	TGTGCCAGTAGTATAGATCGTCGAGGGCTAAACTATGGCTACACCTTC
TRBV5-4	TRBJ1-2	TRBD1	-	CASSFRTGLGYTF	TGTGCCAGCAGCTTCCGGACAGGTCTTGGCTACACCTTC
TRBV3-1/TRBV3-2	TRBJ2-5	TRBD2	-	CASSQGLAGETQYF	TGTGCCAGCAGCCAAGGACTAGCGGGGGAGACCCAGTACTTC
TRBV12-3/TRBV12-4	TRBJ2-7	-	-	CASSDSATYEQYF	TGTGCCAGCAGTGATAGCGCTACCTACGAGCAGTACTTC
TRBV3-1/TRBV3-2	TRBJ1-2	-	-	CASSQAGGGRGYTF	TGTGCCAGCAGCCAAGCGGGGGGGGGCCGTGGCTACACCTTC
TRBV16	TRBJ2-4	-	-	CASSQSSPGFTKNIQYF	TGTGCCAGCAGCCAATCCTCGCCAGGGTTTACCAAAAACATTCAGTACTTC